Included here is one TCR beta chain sequence, with context. What it binds is unknown. The data belong to a study of T cell responses to AZD1222 COVID-19 vaccine. Broader study findings: Spike-specific TCR depth and breadth grew after two AZD1222 doses. Only a handful of AZD1222 recipients tested seropositive at baseline. Vaccine-related CD4 TCRs covered spike, predominating at 160-218 and 743-854. Without day 14 samples, only post-peak T cell repertoires were studied.

Trimming left V 5 bases short and J 5 bases short, with 12 bases between. Germline V CDR1 and CDR2: MNHNY, SVGAGI (reference sequence). This CDR3 spans 13 amino acids. Profiling relied on immunoSEQ multiplex PCR, and the TCRdb table lists in-frame clones only, not all of them. The sample includes just over 150,000 clones, about 85% seen only once; the top ten take approximately 7.2%. Sample: peripheral blood, taken after recovery from COVID-19. V is TRBV6-6 and J is TRBJ1-1; D may be TRBD1 (5 bases). This receptor was obtained from an adult who had recovered from COVID-19. CDR3 sequence: CASSEPRGTEAFF. The CDR3 bases are TGTGCCAGCAGTGAGCCTCGGGGGACTGAAGCTTTCTTT.